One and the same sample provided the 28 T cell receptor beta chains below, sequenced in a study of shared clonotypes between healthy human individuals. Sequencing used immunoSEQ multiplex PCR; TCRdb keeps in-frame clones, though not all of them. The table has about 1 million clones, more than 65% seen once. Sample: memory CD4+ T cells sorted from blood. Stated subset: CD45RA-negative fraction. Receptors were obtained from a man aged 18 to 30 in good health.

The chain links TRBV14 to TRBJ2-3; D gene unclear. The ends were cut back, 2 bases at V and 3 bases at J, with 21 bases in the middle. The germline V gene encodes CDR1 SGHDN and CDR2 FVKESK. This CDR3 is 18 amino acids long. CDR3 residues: CASSQSPRRGTTTDTQYF. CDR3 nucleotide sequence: TGTGCCAGCAGCCAATCCCCACGACGCGGTACCACTACAGATACGCAGTATTTT. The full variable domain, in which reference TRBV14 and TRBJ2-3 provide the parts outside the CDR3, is EAGVTQFPSHSVIEKGQTVTLRCDPISGHDNLYWYRRVMGKEIKFLLHFVKESKQDESGMPNNRFLAERTGGTYSTLKVQPAELEDSGVYFCASSQSPRRGTTTDTQYFGPGTRLTVL.

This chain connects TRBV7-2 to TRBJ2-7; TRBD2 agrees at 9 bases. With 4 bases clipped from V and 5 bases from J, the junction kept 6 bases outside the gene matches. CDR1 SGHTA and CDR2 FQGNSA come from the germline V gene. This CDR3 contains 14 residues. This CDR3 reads CASSSSRTSDEQYF. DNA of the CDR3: TGTGCCAGCAGCTCCTCAAGGACTAGCGACGAGCAGTACTTC.

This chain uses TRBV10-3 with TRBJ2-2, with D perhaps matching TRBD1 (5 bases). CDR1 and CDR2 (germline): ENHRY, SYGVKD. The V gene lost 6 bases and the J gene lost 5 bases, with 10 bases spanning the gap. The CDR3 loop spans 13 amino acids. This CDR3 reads CAISPDITGELFF. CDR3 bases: TGTGCCATCAGCCCGGACATTACCGGGGAGCTGTTTTTT.

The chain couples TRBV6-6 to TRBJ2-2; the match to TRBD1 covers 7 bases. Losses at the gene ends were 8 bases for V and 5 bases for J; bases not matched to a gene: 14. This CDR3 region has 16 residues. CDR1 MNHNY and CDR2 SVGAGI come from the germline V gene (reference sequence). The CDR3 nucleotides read TGTGCCAGCGCCGCACTAAACAGGGGTTCGACCGGGGAGCTGTTTTTT. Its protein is CASAALNRGSTGELFF.

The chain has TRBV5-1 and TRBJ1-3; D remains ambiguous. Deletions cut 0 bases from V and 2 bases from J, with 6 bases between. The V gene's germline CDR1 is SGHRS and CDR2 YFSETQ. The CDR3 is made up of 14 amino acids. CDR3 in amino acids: CASSLGTAGNTIYF. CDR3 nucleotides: TGCGCCAGCAGCTTGGGGACGGCTGGAAACACCATATATTTT.

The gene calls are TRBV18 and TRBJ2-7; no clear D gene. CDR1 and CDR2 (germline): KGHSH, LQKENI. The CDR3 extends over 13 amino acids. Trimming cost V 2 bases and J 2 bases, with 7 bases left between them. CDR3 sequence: CASSPWEAYEQYF. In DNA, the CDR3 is TGTGCCAGCTCACCATGGGAAGCCTACGAGCAGTACTTC.

The chain's CDR3 is CASSPRRRGDEQYF. DNA of the CDR3: TGTGCCAGCAGCCCCCGGAGAAGGGGCGACGAGCAGTACTTC. The rearrangement joins TRBV9 to TRBJ2-7; D is possibly TRBD1 (5 bases). CDR1 and CDR2 (germline): SGDLS, YYNGEE. The ends were cut back, 4 bases at V and 5 bases at J, with 16 bases in the middle. The CDR3 sequence is 14 residues long.

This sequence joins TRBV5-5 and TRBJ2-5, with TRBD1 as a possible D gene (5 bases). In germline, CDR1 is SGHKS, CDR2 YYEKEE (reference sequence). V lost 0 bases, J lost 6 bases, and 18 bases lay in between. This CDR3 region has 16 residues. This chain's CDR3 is CASSLGSAGIRKTQYF. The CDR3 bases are TGTGCCAGCAGCTTGGGGAGCGCAGGGATAAGGAAGACCCAGTACTTC.

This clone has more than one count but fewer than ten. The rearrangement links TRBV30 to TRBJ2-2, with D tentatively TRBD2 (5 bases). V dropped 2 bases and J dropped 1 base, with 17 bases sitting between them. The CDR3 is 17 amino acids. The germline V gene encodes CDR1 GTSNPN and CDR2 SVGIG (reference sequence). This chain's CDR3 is CAWSYIIASGNTGELFF. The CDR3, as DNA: TGTGCCTGGAGTTACATCATTGCAAGCGGGAACACCGGGGAGCTGTTTTTT.

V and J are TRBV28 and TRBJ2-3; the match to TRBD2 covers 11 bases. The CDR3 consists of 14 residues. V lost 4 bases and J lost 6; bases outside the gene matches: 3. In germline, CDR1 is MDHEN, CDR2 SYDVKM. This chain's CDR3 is CASSSSGRSDTQYF. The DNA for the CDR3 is TGTGCCAGCAGTTCTAGCGGGAGGTCCGATACGCAGTATTTT. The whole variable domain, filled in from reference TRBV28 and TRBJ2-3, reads DVKVTQSSRYLVKRTGEKVFLECVQDMDHENMFWYRQDPGLGLRLIYFSYDVKMKEKGDIPEGYSVSREKKERFSLILESASTNQTSMYLCASSSSGRSDTQYFGPGTRLTVL.

The CDR3 spells CASSYLTGSYEQYF. The CDR3 nucleotides are TGTGCCAGCAGTTACTTGACAGGGTCCTACGAGCAGTACTTC. V usage is TRBV6-5 and J usage is TRBJ2-7, with 7 bases that match TRBD1. The CDR3 loop spans 14 amino acids. After removal of 1 base from V and 1 base from J, the junction contained 1 base not matched to a gene. CDR1 is MNHEY and CDR2 is SVGAGI in the germline V gene.

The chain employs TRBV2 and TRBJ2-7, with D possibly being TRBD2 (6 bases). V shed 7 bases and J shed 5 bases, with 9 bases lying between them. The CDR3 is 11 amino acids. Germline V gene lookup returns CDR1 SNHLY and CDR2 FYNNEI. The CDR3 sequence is CASKEGNEQYF. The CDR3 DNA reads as TGTGCCAGCAAGGAGGGAAACGAGCAGTACTTC.

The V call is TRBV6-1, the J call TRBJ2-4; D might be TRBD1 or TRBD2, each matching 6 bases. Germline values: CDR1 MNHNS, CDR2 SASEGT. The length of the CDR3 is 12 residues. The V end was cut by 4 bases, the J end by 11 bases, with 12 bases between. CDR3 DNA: TGTGCCAGCAGTGGAAACGGGGGCGTTCAGTACTTC. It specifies CASSGNGGVQYF.

Here the CDR3 reads CSVSGQGKTSGGSSSYNEQFF. The DNA for the CDR3 is TGCAGCGTGTCGGGACAGGGGAAAACTAGCGGGGGGTCCAGCTCCTACAATGAGCAGTTCTTC. J is TRBJ2-1 and V is TRBV29-1; TRBD2 aligns across 12 bases. Looked up from germline, CDR1 is SQVTM and CDR2 is ANQGSEA. V lost 6 bases and J lost 0; bases outside the gene matches: 21. The CDR3 contains 21 residues.

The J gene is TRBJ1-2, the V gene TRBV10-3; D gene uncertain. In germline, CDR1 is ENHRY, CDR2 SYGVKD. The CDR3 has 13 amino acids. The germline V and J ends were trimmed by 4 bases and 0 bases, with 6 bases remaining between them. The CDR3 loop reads CAISVDPNYGYTF. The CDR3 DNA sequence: TGTGCCATCAGTGTAGACCCTAACTATGGCTACACCTTC.

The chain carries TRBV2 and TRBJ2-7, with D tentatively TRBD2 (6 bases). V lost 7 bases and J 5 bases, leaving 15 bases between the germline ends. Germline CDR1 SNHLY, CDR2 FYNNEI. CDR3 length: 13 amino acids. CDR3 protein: CASTNGGKDEQYF. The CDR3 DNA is TGTGCCAGCACTAATGGAGGGAAGGACGAGCAGTACTTC. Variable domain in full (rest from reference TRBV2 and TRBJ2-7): EPEVTQTPSHQVTQMGQEVILRCVPISNHLYFYWYRQILGQKVEFLVSFYNNEISEKSEIFDDQFSVERPDGSNFTLKIRSTKLEDSAMYFCASTNGGKDEQYFGPGTRLTVT.

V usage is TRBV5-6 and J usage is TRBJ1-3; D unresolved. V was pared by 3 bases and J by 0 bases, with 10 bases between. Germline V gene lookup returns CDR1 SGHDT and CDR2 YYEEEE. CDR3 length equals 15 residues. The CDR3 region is CASSYGSSSGNTIYF. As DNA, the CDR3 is TGTGCCAGCAGCTACGGGTCTTCCTCTGGAAACACCATATATTTT.

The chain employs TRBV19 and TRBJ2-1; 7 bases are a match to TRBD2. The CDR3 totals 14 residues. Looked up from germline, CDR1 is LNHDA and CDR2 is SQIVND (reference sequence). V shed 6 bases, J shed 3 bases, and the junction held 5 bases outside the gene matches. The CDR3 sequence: CASRTPGGYNEQFF. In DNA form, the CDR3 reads TGTGCCAGTAGAACACCGGGGGGCTACAATGAGCAGTTCTTC.

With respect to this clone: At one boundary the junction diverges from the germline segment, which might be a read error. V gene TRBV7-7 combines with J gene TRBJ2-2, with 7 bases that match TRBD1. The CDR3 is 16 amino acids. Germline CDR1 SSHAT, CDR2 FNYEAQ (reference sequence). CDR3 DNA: TGTGCTAGCAGCCAGCTGGGGACAGTGGGCACCGGGGAGCTGTTTTTT. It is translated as CASSQLGTVGTGELFF.

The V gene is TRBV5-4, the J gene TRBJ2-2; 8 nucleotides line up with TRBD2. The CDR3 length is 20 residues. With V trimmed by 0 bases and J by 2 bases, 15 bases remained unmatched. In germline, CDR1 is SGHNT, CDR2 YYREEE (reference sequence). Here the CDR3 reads CASSLGPLLIAGSNTGELFF. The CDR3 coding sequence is TGTGCCAGCAGCTTGGGCCCCCTCCTCATAGCGGGGTCTAACACCGGGGAGCTGTTTTTT.

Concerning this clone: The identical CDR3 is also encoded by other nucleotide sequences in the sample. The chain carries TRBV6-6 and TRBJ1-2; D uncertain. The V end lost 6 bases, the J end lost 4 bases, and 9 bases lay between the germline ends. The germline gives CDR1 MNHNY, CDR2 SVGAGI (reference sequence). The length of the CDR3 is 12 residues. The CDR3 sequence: CASSRDSYGYTF. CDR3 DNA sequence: TGTGCCAGCAGCCGGGATTCCTATGGCTACACCTTC.

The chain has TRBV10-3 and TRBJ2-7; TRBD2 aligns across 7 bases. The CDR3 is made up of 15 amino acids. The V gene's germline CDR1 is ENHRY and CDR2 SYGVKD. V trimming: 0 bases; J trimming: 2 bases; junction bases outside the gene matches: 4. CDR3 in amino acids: CAISESAGTTYEQYF. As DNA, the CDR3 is TGTGCCATCAGTGAGTCGGCCGGGACTACCTACGAGCAGTACTTC.

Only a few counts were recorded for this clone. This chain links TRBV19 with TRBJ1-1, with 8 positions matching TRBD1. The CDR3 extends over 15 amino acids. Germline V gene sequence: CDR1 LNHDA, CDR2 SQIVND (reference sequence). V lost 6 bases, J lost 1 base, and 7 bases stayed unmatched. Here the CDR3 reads CASSSVGTGNTEAFF. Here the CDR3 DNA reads TGTGCCAGTAGCTCCGTCGGGACAGGGAACACTGAAGCTTTCTTT.

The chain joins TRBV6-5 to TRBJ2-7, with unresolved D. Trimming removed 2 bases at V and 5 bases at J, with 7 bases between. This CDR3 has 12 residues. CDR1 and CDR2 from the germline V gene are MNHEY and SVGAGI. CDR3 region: CASSYLGNEQYF. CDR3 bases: TGTGCCAGCAGTTACCTAGGAAACGAGCAGTACTTC.

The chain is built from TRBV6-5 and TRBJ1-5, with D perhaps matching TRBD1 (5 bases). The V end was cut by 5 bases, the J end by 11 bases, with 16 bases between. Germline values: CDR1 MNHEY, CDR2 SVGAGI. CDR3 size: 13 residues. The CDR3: CASSQTGDVSQHF. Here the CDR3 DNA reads TGTGCCAGCAGTCAGACCGGGGACGTCTCCCAGCATTTT.

CDR3 sequence (DNA): TGTGCCAGCAGCGTAGGGCGGGAGGGCGTGGGGTACGAGCAGTACTTC. Its translation: CASSVGREGVGYEQYF. The rearrangement links TRBV9 to TRBJ2-7; 9 nucleotides line up with TRBD2. With V trimmed by 0 bases and J by 4 bases, 8 bases remained unmatched. Germline V gene sequence: CDR1 SGDLS, CDR2 YYNGEE. The CDR3 is made up of 16 amino acids.

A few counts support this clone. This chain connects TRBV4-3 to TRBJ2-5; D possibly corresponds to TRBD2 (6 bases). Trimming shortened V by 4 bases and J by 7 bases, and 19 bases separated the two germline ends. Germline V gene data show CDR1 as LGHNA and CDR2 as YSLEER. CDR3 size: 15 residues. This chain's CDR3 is CASSLEVRDSGTQYF. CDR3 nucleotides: TGCGCCAGCAGCCTCGAAGTACGGGACTCAGGGACCCAGTACTTC.

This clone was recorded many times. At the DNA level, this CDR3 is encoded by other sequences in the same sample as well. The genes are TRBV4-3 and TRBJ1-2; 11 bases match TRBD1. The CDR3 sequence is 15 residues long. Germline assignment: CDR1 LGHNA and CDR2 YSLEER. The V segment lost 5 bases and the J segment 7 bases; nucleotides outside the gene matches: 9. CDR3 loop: CASSDRTGGLFGYTF. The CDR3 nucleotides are TGCGCCAGCAGCGATAGGACAGGGGGCTTGTTTGGCTACACCTTC.